This TCR beta chain was observed in a study of CD8+ T cells in alopecia areata. Study-wide results and limits: Within the top 100, expanded CD8+ clones significantly decreased with tofacitinib, as did scalp clonality.

The treatment was: oral pan-JAK inhibitor, 5-10 mg twice daily. Trimming pared 11 bases from V and 2 bases from J, leaving 9 bases between. Germline V gives CDR1 ENHRY, CDR2 SYGVKD. The CDR3 runs 12 residues. Of note for this clone: Its antigen is not known.

After isolation, RNA underwent reverse transcription to generate cDNA as the sequencing template. TCRdb keeps only in-frame clones here, not all; method: immunoSEQ multiplex PCR. Counted here are 80,000 to 95,000 clones, roughly 40% occurring once; the ten biggest clones make up more than 15%. This receptor was identified in a human donor with alopecia areata. Specimen: CD8+ T cells sorted from blood, collected at week 24, from a patient treated with tofacitinib. V gene TRBV10-3 combines with J gene TRBJ2-2; D gene uncertain. CDR3 residues: CASCPNTGELFF. The CDR3 DNA sequence: TGTGCCTCATGCCCCAACACCGGGGAGCTGTTTTTT.